This TCR beta chain was identified during a study of response to subunit inactivated influenza vaccine. One entry per CDR3 protein, called by TCRdb with MiXCR from the RT-PCR reads. Among 500,000 to 600,000 distinct CDR3 sequences listed, approximately 15% were seen once. Per the germline V gene, CDR1 is SGHTA and CDR2 is FQGTGA. J was trimmed by 5 bases and V by 5 bases; bases with no gene match: 7. The CDR3 has 16 amino acids. This clonotype was observed many times. The chain couples TRBV7-3 to TRBJ2-5, with 14 bases aligning to TRBD2. The receptor comes from a man aged 45-65 years who received an inactivated influenza vaccine. Material: PBMCs from blood, obtained roughly 12 days after vaccination. The CDR3: CASSPRLAGGRETQYF. The CDR3, as DNA: TGTGCCAGCAGCCCAAGACTAGCGGGAGGGCGGGAGACCCAGTACTTC.